Included here is one T cell receptor beta chain sequence, with context. Which antigen it targets is not known. Base-call qualities are not available, and no considerably larger clone is one nucleotide away. TCRbeta CDR3 regions were amplified from genomic DNA by means of the immunoSEQ Assay, a bias-controlled multiplex PCR. Under the source paper's analysis protocol: The number of nucleated cells in each sample was estimated from the amplification of reference gene primers within the assay. To quantify the absolute abundance of each unique TCRbeta CDR3 rearrangement, sequence reads were collapsed and filtered. For each sample, productive Simpson clonality was calculated by taking the square root of Simpson's diversity index across productive rearrangements. Held by TCRdb, this immuneACCESS table contains in-frame sequences only and omits some clones. Under half of the omission traces to an unresolved V gene where checked; the cause of the rest is unknown. V and J calls and clone size come straight from that table; D and trimming were deduced from the DNA. This sample gives about 360,000 clones in total; 80% to 90% of them show up just once. The ten most abundant clones make up about 2.7% of the sample.

Each collaborating institution followed its own protocols to collect whole blood in K2EDTA tubes. Collaborator samples were shipped for TCRbeta analysis as frozen whole blood, isolated PBMCs, or DNA extracted from either sample type. This sample was included in a study of blood T cell repertoires in COVID-19 (dated by TCRdb to 2018 to 2020). At the level of the whole study: The collaborator samples originated in the United States, Italy and Spain and spanned the acute and convalescent phases of COVID-19. The prospective study material was composed of cDNA or gDNA derived from T cells, B-cell-depleted T cells, or PBMCs. Deeply sampled blood TCRbeta repertoires from subjects exposed to, actively infected with, or recovered from COVID-19 were included in the dataset. The repertoires were released in a freely available public database intended as a resource for research on the immune response to SARS-CoV-2. The samples were drawn from two sources: the first 160 participants of the ongoing ImmuneRACE study, and about 1,300 subjects contributed by 6 global collaborators. A de-identified subject ID, COVID-19 status, age in years and sex were almost always included in the sample metadata. HLA class I and class II types, where available, came from metadata supplied by the sample provider rather than from assay-based typing.

Study-level results and caveats: The quantity of clinical and demographic metadata differed by source and by participant and was supplied without curation.

The TCR was taken from a man aged 25-40 years with active or convalescent COVID-19. The sample was peripheral blood.

In nucleotides, the sequence is TGTGCCATCAGTGAGTCTGGAGGACCTAATGAAAAACTGTTTTTT. Translated, this gives CAISESGGPNEKLFF. The V and J segments used are TRBV10-3 and TRBJ1-4; the D gene assignment is ambiguous. Taken from cysteine to phenylalanine, the CDR3 has 15 residues. The DNA shown is the 45-base CDR3, in frame from base 1. Reading the germline V gene gives CDR1 ENHRY and CDR2 SYGVKD. The V end loses 0 bases and the J end loses 3 bases, and a stretch of 8 bases separates them.